This T cell receptor beta chain came from a study of technical replicates of blood from a few donors. The table lists this clone with a few counts. This CDR3 region has 16 residues. The germline V gene encodes CDR1 SGHTA and CDR2 FQGNSA. V dropped 2 bases and J dropped 3 bases, with 14 bases sitting between them. Clones were read by immunoSEQ multiplex PCR, and TCRdb kept only the in-frame ones, dropping some. The sample shows about 80,000 clones, about 94% of them seen only once. Sequenced material: T cells isolated from PBMCs. This receptor was taken from a human donor in good health. This rearrangement joins TRBV7-2 to TRBJ1-5; possibly TRBD1 for D (6 bases). CDR3 nucleotide sequence: TGTGCCAGCAGCTTATGGGTGGGGGCGATCAATCAGCCCCAGCATTTT. Protein sequence: CASSLWVGAINQPQHF.